The 20 T cell receptor beta chains in this list originate from one sample, sequenced in a study of T cell responses to AZD1222 COVID-19 vaccine. The repertoire was sequenced with immunoSEQ multiplex PCR; TCRdb's copy has only in-frame clones and lacks some. The table has roughly 99,000 clones, about nine tenths seen once. This specimen was peripheral blood, taken on day 0 of AZD1222 vaccination. These receptors originate from an adult in good health.

The rearrangement links TRBV28 to TRBJ2-2; maybe TRBD2 (6 bases). The V end was cut by 7 bases, the J end by 6 bases, with 18 bases between. Germline CDR1 MDHEN, CDR2 SYDVKM. This CDR3 has 15 amino acids. The CDR3 here is CASIWGAGSPGELFF. CDR3 in DNA: TGTGCCAGCATTTGGGGTGCGGGAAGTCCCGGGGAGCTGTTTTTT.

The rearrangement links TRBV10-3 to TRBJ2-1; TRBD2 agrees at 7 bases. The germline V gene encodes CDR1 ENHRY and CDR2 SYGVKD. Trimming at V came to 3 bases and at J to 8 bases, leaving 7 bases not matched to a gene. CDR3 size: 14 residues. CDR3 region: CAISDGRNLDEQFF. CDR3 nucleotides: TGTGCCATCAGTGACGGGAGGAATCTGGATGAGCAGTTCTTC.

The chain recombines TRBV11-2 with TRBJ1-3; no firm D call. The CDR3 covers 16 residues. Looked up from germline, CDR1 is SGHAT and CDR2 is FQNNGV. Between the trimmed V and J ends, which lost 2 bases and 2 bases, there was a span of 13 bases. The CDR3: CASSLTIQAAGNTIYF. CDR3 DNA sequence: TGTGCCAGCAGCTTAACTATCCAGGCCGCTGGAAACACCATATATTTT.

V gene TRBV7-2 combines with J gene TRBJ1-2; weak D call: TRBD1 (5 bases). This CDR3 is built from 15 residues. V was trimmed by 4 bases and J by 5 bases, leaving 17 bases between them. Germline loops: CDR1 SGHTA, CDR2 FQGNSA. The CDR3 region has the DNA TGTGCCAGCAGCTATACAGGCCCTTCTGCTTATGGCTACACCTTC. This sequence encodes CASSYTGPSAYGYTF.

The rearrangement uses TRBV5-4 and TRBJ1-2; TRBD1 agrees at 7 bases. Looked up from germline, CDR1 is SGHNT and CDR2 is YYREEE (reference sequence). V lost 3 bases to trimming and J lost 6 bases; unmatched junction nucleotides: 17. The CDR3 sequence is 17 residues long. The CDR3 loop is CASSSPGTVRTLDGYTF. The CDR3 coding sequence is TGTGCCAGCAGCTCACCCGGGACAGTCCGAACCCTCGATGGCTACACCTTC.

This rearrangement joins TRBV29-1 to TRBJ1-2; no reliable D call. The CDR3 is 12 residues long. From germline, CDR1 is SQVTM and CDR2 ANQGSEA. Trimming stripped 5 bases from V and 10 bases from J, with 17 bases between. This chain's CDR3 is CSVKDPGKDYTF. The DNA of the CDR3 is TGCAGCGTTAAGGACCCGGGGAAGGACTACACCTTC.

The gene calls are TRBV14 and TRBJ2-7, with 7 bases lining up with TRBD1. The CDR3 is made up of 19 amino acids. In germline, CDR1 is SGHDN, CDR2 FVKESK. Trimming at V came to 0 bases and at J to 1 base, leaving 15 bases not matched to a gene. The DNA of the CDR3 is TGTGCCAGCAGCCAAGACAACTACCTGGGACAGCAATATTCCTACGAGCAGTACTTC. Translation gives CASSQDNYLGQQYSYEQYF.

This chain joins TRBV7-3 and TRBJ2-2, with 9 bases aligning to TRBD2. The CDR3 covers 16 residues. Germline CDR1 and CDR2: SGHTA and FQGTGA. V lost 5 bases and J lost 4; bases outside the gene matches: 8. The CDR3 nucleotides read TGTGCCAGCAGCCCTACCGGGACTAGCAGCACCGGGGAGCTGTTTTTT. Protein: CASSPTGTSSTGELFF.

The chain joins TRBV9 to TRBJ1-2; D is unresolved. The germline gives CDR1 SGDLS, CDR2 YYNGEE. With 0 bases removed from V and 8 bases from J, the gap between germline ends came to 14 bases. CDR3 length: 14 amino acids. The CDR3 reads CASSVGRGKEGYTF. DNA for the CDR3: TGTGCCAGCAGCGTAGGAAGAGGGAAGGAAGGCTACACCTTC.

The chain has TRBV19 and TRBJ2-7; possibly TRBD2 for D (6 bases). The CDR3 is 14 residues long. Germline V lookup: CDR1 LNHDA, CDR2 SQIVND (reference sequence). The ends were cut back, 4 bases at V and 4 bases at J, with 14 bases in the middle. The CDR3 DNA reads TGTGCCAGTAGTACGTCTCGCGGGGTTTACGAGCAGTACTTC. Its protein is CASSTSRGVYEQYF.

V gene TRBV24-1 combines with J gene TRBJ1-5; D gene uncertain. The CDR3 is made up of 14 amino acids. Looked up from germline, CDR1 is KGHDR and CDR2 is SFDVKD. Trimming removed 5 bases from V and 0 bases from J, with 7 bases in between. DNA of the CDR3: TGTGCCACCAGTGGATTTAATAGCAATCAGCCCCAGCATTTT. Translating gives CATSGFNSNQPQHF.

The rearrangement links TRBV7-2 to TRBJ1-4; D is uncertain. The CDR3 totals 14 residues. Trimming removed 5 bases at V and 4 bases at J, with 11 bases between. Germline values: CDR1 SGHTA, CDR2 FQGNSA. The CDR3 loop reads CASSAEASNEKLFF. In DNA form, the CDR3 reads TGTGCCAGCAGCGCGGAGGCCAGTAATGAAAAACTGTTTTTT.

CDR3 bases: TGTGCCAGCAAGCCGGCAGGGGGTTTGAACACTGAAGCTTTCTTT. Protein product: CASKPAGGLNTEAFF. The genes are TRBV6-4 and TRBJ1-1; TRBD1 agrees at 7 bases. Germline lookup yields CDR1 MRHNA and CDR2 SNTAGT. The CDR3 is made up of 15 amino acids. Trimming removed 7 bases from V and 0 bases from J; junction bases left unmatched: 8.

This clone was counted a few times. The chain links TRBV18 to TRBJ2-2; D is unclear. Germline CDR1 KGHSH, CDR2 LQKENI. The V end lost 3 bases, the J end lost 0 bases, and 20 bases lay between the germline ends. The CDR3 extends over 19 amino acids. In DNA, the CDR3 is TGTGCCAGCTCACCTAACCACGGGTCAGGTTATGCGAACACCGGGGAGCTGTTTTTT. This sequence encodes CASSPNHGSGYANTGELFF.

This clone appeared a single time. The rearrangement links TRBV12-5 to TRBJ2-5, with unresolved D. The CDR3 length is 14 residues. Between the trimmed V and J ends, which lost 5 bases and 4 bases, there was a span of 14 bases. Germline-derived CDR1 and CDR2 are LGHNT and FRNRAP. The CDR3 bases are TGTGCTAGTGGTCCCGGGTCGGTAGGAGAGACCCAGTACTTC. This translates into CASGPGSVGETQYF.

The rearrangement uses TRBV7-9 and TRBJ2-3, with 8 bases that match TRBD2. CDR1 and CDR2 (germline): SEHNR, FQNEAQ (reference sequence). J gave up 10 bases and V 6 bases, and 9 bases lay outside the gene matches. The CDR3 is 13 residues long. Here the CDR3 DNA reads TGTGCCAGCAGTTTCGAGGGGCGGGAGGCGCAGTATTTT. This sequence encodes CASSFEGREAQYF.

The chain has TRBV19 and TRBJ1-2, with D maybe TRBD1 (6 bases). The length of the CDR3 is 14 residues. CDR1 is LNHDA and CDR2 is SQIVND in the germline V gene (reference sequence). The V end lost 3 bases, the J end lost 7 bases, and 15 bases lay between the germline ends. CDR3 amino acids: CASSIPNRESGYTF. For the CDR3, the DNA is TGTGCCAGTAGTATCCCCAACAGGGAGAGTGGCTACACCTTC.

The CDR3 bases are TGTGCCAGCAGTTTATATCGGGGCGAAACCCAGCATTTT. Protein sequence: CASSLYRGETQHF. This chain joins TRBV12-3 or TRBV12-4 and TRBJ1-5, with D possibly being TRBD1 (5 bases). Trimming took off 2 bases at V and 11 bases at J, with 13 bases between the two ends. The CDR3 contains 13 residues.

The V call is TRBV24-1, the J call TRBJ1-5, with D unresolved. Germline assignment: CDR1 KGHDR and CDR2 SFDVKD. V gave up 3 bases and J gave up 11 bases, with 16 bases separating them. The CDR3 runs to 14 residues. CDR3 DNA: TGTGCCACCAGTGATAGTATTCGGTCCGCCGCCCAGCATTTT. This codes for CATSDSIRSAAQHF.

The count of this clone is one. The rearrangement joins TRBV7-7 to TRBJ1-1; unclear D gene. Germline values: CDR1 SSHAT, CDR2 FNYEAQ (reference sequence). This CDR3 is built from 13 residues. V shed 2 bases and J shed 1 base, with 5 bases lying between them. The CDR3: CASSLSGNTEAFF. CDR3 DNA sequence: TGTGCCAGCAGCTTATCAGGGAACACTGAAGCTTTCTTT.